The present TCR beta chain was sequenced within a study of low-dose radiotherapy and immunotherapy resistance in tumors. Study background: The study delivered 0.5 Gy per fraction every 2 weeks to Cohort 1, totaling 6.5 Gy. Daily intake of oral aspirin 300 mg by patients lasted four cycles and began on cycle 1 day 1.

The time point denotes: before trial treatment. The therapy administered to donors comprised nivolumab, ipilimumab, aspirin, low-dose cyclophosphamide and low-dose radiotherapy. TRAV- and TRBV-specific primers were used for first-strand cDNA, which covered alpha and beta chains. TCRs were put through 20 to 25 PCR cycles of amplification with Phusion. A constant-region primer and the V-primer adapter served as the primer pair. In vitro transcription served to amplify the isolated mRNA. TCRdb processed the reads anew with MiXCR; each CDR3 protein has one entry. The sample contains about 71,000 distinct CDR3 sequences, approximately 31% of which appear only once. The ends lost 3 bases at V and 4 bases at J; junction bases unmatched: 9. The CDR3 has 17 residues. The germline CDR1 and CDR2 sequences are MDHEN and SYDVKM.

The source is a female donor with ovarian cancer. Sequencing was performed on PBMCs, taken before treatment. V is TRBV28 and J is TRBJ2-2, with TRBD1 matching over 9 bases. The CDR3 loop is CASSLRGTGRLTGELFF. In DNA form, the CDR3 reads TGTGCCAGCAGTTTGAGGGGGACAGGGAGGCTCACCGGGGAGCTGTTTTTT. The full variable domain, its missing parts supplied by reference TRBV28 and TRBJ2-2, is DVKVTQSSRYLVKRTGEKVFLECVQDMDHENMFWYRQDPGLGLRLIYFSYDVKMKEKGDIPEGYSVSREKKERFSLILESASTNQTSMYLCASSLRGTGRLTGELFFGEGSRLTVL.